The 23 T cell receptor beta chains below come from one sample, sequenced in a study of blood T cell repertoires in COVID-19. Libraries were prepared by immunoSEQ multiplex PCR; TCRdb keeps only in-frame clonotypes and omits some of them. The sample includes about 62,000 clones, just over 85% seen only once; the top ten take 1% to 1.5%. The sequencing input was peripheral blood. The receptors derive from a woman older than 75 with acute or convalescent COVID-19.

V is TRBV25-1 and J is TRBJ1-1, with TRBD1 matching 8 bases. Germline V gene sequence: CDR1 MGHDK, CDR2 SYGVNS. The CDR3 runs 15 residues. V gave up 2 bases and J gave up 6 bases; unmatched junction bases: 8. CDR3 DNA sequence: TGTGCCAGCAGTGAAGTAGGCAGGGGGCCTTCTGAAGCTTTCTTT. As protein: CASSEVGRGPSEAFF. Complete variable domain (other parts from reference TRBV25-1 and TRBJ1-1): EADIYQTPRYLVIGTGKKITLECSQTMGHDKMYWYQQDPGMELHLIHYSYGVNSTEKGDLSSESTVSRIRTEHFPLTLESARPSHTSQYLCASSEVGRGPSEAFFGQGTRLTVV.

V usage is TRBV7-9 and J usage is TRBJ1-5; weak D call: TRBD1 (5 bases). Germline V gene data show CDR1 as SEHNR and CDR2 as FQNEAQ (reference sequence). V lost 5 bases and J lost 10, with 12 bases in between. CDR3 length: 12 residues. CDR3 coding DNA: TGTGCCAGCAGCCCCAGGGAAGGACCCCAGCATTTT. It codes for CASSPREGPQHF. Drawing the rest from reference TRBV7-9 and TRBJ1-5, the complete variable domain is DTGVSQNPRHKITKRGQNVTFRCDPISEHNRLYWYRQTLGQGPEFLTYFQNEAQLEKSRLLSDRFSAERPKGSFSTLEIQRTEQGDSAMYLCASSPREGPQHFGDGTRLSIL.

This clone was counted a single time. The chain links TRBV6-4 to TRBJ2-5, with TRBD1 matching 12 bases. V trimming: 4 bases; J trimming: 4 bases; junction bases outside the gene matches: 4. Germline assignment: CDR1 MRHNA and CDR2 SNTAGT. The CDR3 is made up of 15 amino acids. The CDR3 protein is CASSASGQGAETQYF. CDR3 nucleotide sequence: TGTGCCAGCAGTGCCTCGGGACAGGGGGCAGAGACCCAGTACTTC.

This chain joins TRBV19 and TRBJ2-7, with a tentative D call TRBD1 (6 bases). The CDR3 has 13 amino acids. Trimming pared 4 bases from V and 2 bases from J, leaving 9 bases between. Germline V gene data show CDR1 as LNHDA and CDR2 as SQIVND (reference sequence). CDR3 amino acids: CASSNEGAYEQYF. The DNA of the CDR3 is TGTGCCAGTAGTAACGAGGGGGCCTACGAGCAGTACTTC.

V and J are TRBV10-1 and TRBJ2-1; 8 bases fit TRBD1. J was trimmed by 5 bases and V by 2 bases; bases with no gene match: 17. The CDR3 runs 19 residues. From germline, CDR1 is WNHNN and CDR2 SYGVQD (reference sequence). The CDR3 nucleotides read TGCGCCAGCAGTGAGAAGGCAGGGGGCGTAGGAAGTGGCGACAATGAGCAGTTCTTC. Protein sequence: CASSEKAGGVGSGDNEQFF.

This chain's CDR3 is CASSSRTVLYEQYF. The CDR3 region has the DNA TGTGCCAGCAGCTCCCGGACAGTCTTATACGAGCAGTACTTC. This chain connects TRBV7-9 to TRBJ2-7, with a weak D call TRBD1 (6 bases). The CDR3 has 14 amino acids. Germline-derived CDR1 and CDR2 are SEHNR and FQNEAQ (reference sequence). V was cut by 4 bases and J by 4 bases, with 14 bases left in between. The variable domain in full, completed from reference TRBV7-9 and TRBJ2-7, reads DTGVSQNPRHKITKRGQNVTFRCDPISEHNRLYWYRQTLGQGPEFLTYFQNEAQLEKSRLLSDRFSAERPKGSFSTLEIQRTEQGDSAMYLCASSSRTVLYEQYFGPGTRLTVT.

The rearrangement links TRBV7-2 to TRBJ1-2, with D possibly matching TRBD1 (5 bases). CDR1 and CDR2 from the germline V gene are SGHTA and FQGNSA. V was shortened by 1 base and J by 5 bases, with 17 bases between the two germline ends. The CDR3 totals 16 residues. The CDR3 region has the DNA TGTGCCAGCAGCTTAGGGGTCTCGCAGGGCTTATATGGCTACACCTTC. Protein sequence: CASSLGVSQGLYGYTF.

The chain carries TRBV5-1 and TRBJ2-3; TRBD2 agrees at 7 bases. The trim removed 1 base at V and 0 bases at J, leaving 2 bases unmatched. The CDR3 contains 15 residues. The germline V gene has CDR1 SGHRS and CDR2 YFSETQ. CDR3 nucleotides: TGCGCCAGCAGCTTGCTCGGGGGGAGCACAGATACGCAGTATTTT. Its protein is CASSLLGGSTDTQYF. Full variable domain (remainder filled in from reference TRBV5-1 and TRBJ2-3): KAGVTQTPRYLIKTRGQQVTLSCSPISGHRSVSWYQQTPGQGLQFLFEYFSETQRNKGNFPGRFSGRQFSNSRSEMNVSTLELGDSALYLCASSLLGGSTDTQYFGPGTRLTVL.

The gene calls are TRBV2 and TRBJ2-2; D is possibly TRBD2 (5 bases). The CDR3 is 18 residues long. The germline CDR1 and CDR2 sequences are SNHLY and FYNNEI. V gave up 2 bases and J gave up 0 bases, with 16 bases separating them. The CDR3 loop reads CASSESPRTGTNTGELFF. The CDR3 DNA is TGTGCCAGCAGTGAATCCCCCCGGACTGGGACGAACACCGGGGAGCTGTTTTTT. Full variable domain (remainder filled in from reference TRBV2 and TRBJ2-2): EPEVTQTPSHQVTQMGQEVILRCVPISNHLYFYWYRQILGQKVEFLVSFYNNEISEKSEIFDDQFSVERPDGSNFTLKIRSTKLEDSAMYFCASSESPRTGTNTGELFFGEGSRLTVL.

V usage is TRBV5-4 and J usage is TRBJ2-3; weak D call: TRBD2 (6 bases). V shed 0 bases and J shed 5 bases, with 10 bases lying between them. The germline gives CDR1 SGHNT, CDR2 YYREEE (reference sequence). The CDR3 contains 14 residues. In DNA, the CDR3 is TGTGCCAGCAGCTTGGCCGCGGAGGGAGATACGCAGTATTTT. Its translation: CASSLAAEGDTQYF.

CDR3 coding DNA: TGTGCCAGTAGTAAAAAAAAAGACAGGGGGAAGATTAACTACGAGCAGTACTTC. Protein: CASSKKKDRGKINYEQYF. The chain links TRBV19 to TRBJ2-7, with 9 bases aligning to TRBD1. The CDR3 loop spans 18 amino acids. V shed 4 bases and J 3 bases; nucleotides not matched to a gene: 16. The germline gives CDR1 LNHDA, CDR2 SQIVND (reference sequence).

The chain joins TRBV27 to TRBJ1-5; D not certain. Germline CDR1 is MNHEY and CDR2 is SMNVEV (reference sequence). This CDR3 region has 16 residues. V gave up 5 bases and J gave up 2 bases, with 16 bases separating them. CDR3 region: CASSLSFSLGNQPQHF. For the CDR3, the DNA is TGTGCCAGCAGTCTTTCATTTTCCCTAGGCAATCAGCCCCAGCATTTT.

The chain is built from TRBV5-1 and TRBJ2-3, with TRBD2 matching 14 bases. The CDR3 covers 18 residues. V shed 4 bases, J shed 2 bases, and the junction held 9 bases outside the gene matches. CDR1 and CDR2 (germline): SGHRS, YFSETQ. The CDR3 DNA reads as TGCGCCAGCAGCATCGGACTAGCGGGAGGAGAAGTCACAGATACGCAGTATTTT. This encodes CASSIGLAGGEVTDTQYF.

This chain joins TRBV30 and TRBJ1-6; D is undetermined. This CDR3 has 14 amino acids. Germline V gene lookup returns CDR1 GTSNPN and CDR2 SVGIG (reference sequence). Trimming removed 8 bases from V and 0 bases from J, with 11 bases in between. CDR3 in DNA: TGTGCCGCGGCGGTGAGCTCCTATAATTCACCCCTCCACTTT. It specifies CAAAVSSYNSPLHF.

The chain couples TRBV19 to TRBJ2-5; possibly TRBD1 for D (8 bases). The CDR3 has 15 residues. Germline V CDR1 and CDR2: LNHDA, SQIVND (reference sequence). Trimming removed 8 bases at V and 5 bases at J, with 21 bases between. The CDR3 DNA reads TGTGCCAGTGCCGGACAGGGAGGGTGGTCGGAGACCCAGTACTTC. Its translation: CASAGQGGWSETQYF.

The gene calls are TRBV19 and TRBJ1-1; tentative D call: TRBD1 (5 bases). Germline-derived CDR1 and CDR2 are LNHDA and SQIVND (reference sequence). The V and J ends lost 3 bases and 4 bases respectively, with 12 bases between them. This CDR3 has 14 residues. DNA of the CDR3: TGTGCCAGTAGTATCGCCGGGGGTGGCACTGAAGCTTTCTTT. This sequence encodes CASSIAGGGTEAFF.

The J gene is TRBJ2-3, the V gene TRBV4-1; TRBD2 agrees at 7 bases. The CDR3 length is 16 residues. J lost 0 bases, V lost 7 bases, and 10 bases had no gene match. CDR1 MGHRA and CDR2 YSYEKL come from the germline V gene. CDR3 sequence reads: CASKFISGLSTDTQYF. The CDR3 nucleotides read TGCGCCAGCAAATTTATTAGCGGGTTGAGCACAGATACGCAGTATTTT.

The V call is TRBV28, the J call TRBJ1-2; possibly TRBD1 for D (5 bases). V shed 6 bases and J shed 4 bases, with 12 bases lying between them. The CDR3 totals 13 residues. CDR1 and CDR2 from the germline V gene are MDHEN and SYDVKM. CDR3 DNA sequence: TGTGCCAGCAGACCGGGACTACCCTATGGCTACACCTTC. It yields the protein CASRPGLPYGYTF.

The V gene is TRBV9, the J gene TRBJ1-2; D uncertain. V lost 0 bases and J lost 0, with 12 bases in between. The germline CDR1 and CDR2 sequences are SGDLS and YYNGEE. The CDR3 sequence is 16 residues long. In DNA, the CDR3 is TGTGCCAGCAGCGTAGGGGTGGGAGTTGCTAACTATGGCTACACCTTC. It encodes CASSVGVGVANYGYTF.

The CDR3 region has the DNA TGTGCCAGCTCACCGTGGACAGGGGGCCTCGAGGGTAGCACAGATACGCAGTATTTT. Its protein is CASSPWTGGLEGSTDTQYF. The gene calls are TRBV18 and TRBJ2-3; 11 bases are a match to TRBD1. With V trimmed by 3 bases and J by 0 bases, 11 bases remained unmatched. CDR3 length equals 19 residues. In germline, CDR1 is KGHSH, CDR2 LQKENI. Full variable domain (rest looked up from reference TRBV18 and TRBJ2-3): NAGVMQNPRHLVRRRGQEARLRCSPMKGHSHVYWYRQLPEEGLKFMVYLQKENIIDESGMPKERFSAEFPKEGPSILRIQQVVRGDSAAYFCASSPWTGGLEGSTDTQYFGPGTRLTVL.

This chain uses TRBV30 with TRBJ1-4; D unclear. The CDR3 length is 14 residues. V lost 4 bases, J lost 7 bases, and 16 bases lay in between. The germline V gene has CDR1 GTSNPN and CDR2 SVGIG (reference sequence). The CDR3 DNA follows: TGTGCCTGGACGAATGGCATTGAAATTGAAAAACTGTTTTTT. The encoded protein is CAWTNGIEIEKLFF.

This chain links TRBV9 with TRBJ1-6, with D perhaps TRBD1 (5 bases). CDR3 length: 15 residues. Trimming removed 0 bases from V and 8 bases from J, with 12 bases in between. Germline-derived CDR1 and CDR2 are SGDLS and YYNGEE. CDR3 protein: CASSVVPGSDSPLHF. CDR3 DNA: TGTGCCAGCAGCGTAGTGCCAGGGTCGGATTCACCCCTCCACTTT.

This clone was seen a handful of times. CDR3: CASSFRQFSNSPLHF. The CDR3 nucleotides read TGTGCCAGCAGCTTCCGACAGTTTTCCAATTCACCCCTCCACTTT. The chain joins TRBV6-2 or TRBV6-3 to TRBJ1-6; D might be TRBD1 (5 bases). Germline V gene data show CDR1 as MNHEY and CDR2 as SVGEGT. Between the trimmed V and J ends, which lost 6 bases and 7 bases, there was a span of 16 bases. The CDR3 consists of 15 residues.